This T cell receptor beta chain was documented in a study of CD8+ T cells in alopecia areata. The wider study: Treatment comprised oral tofacitinib, 5 to 10 mg twice daily, in treated patients.

The treatment was: oral pan-JAK inhibitor, 5-10 mg twice daily. About this clone: Its antigen is not identified.

Extracted RNA was reverse transcribed into cDNA, the sequencing template. The table came from immunoSEQ multiplex PCR; TCRdb's copy has only in-frame clones and leaves some out. The sample yields a few hundred thousand clones, around two fifths seen once. The V gene end was trimmed by 4 bases and the J gene end by 0 bases; junction bases not matched to a gene: 8. The CDR3 has 16 residues. Germline CDR1 and CDR2: MNHEY and SVGAGI. Study-wide results and limits: Lesional scalp, notably in alopecia totalis/universalis, had clonality above that of normal scalp. Tofacitinib significantly lowered scalp clonality and expanded CD8+ clones among the top 100.

The genes are TRBV6-5 and TRBJ1-2, with TRBD1 identical over 7 bases. The TCR originated in a human donor with alopecia areata. The sequencing used CD4+ T cells sorted from blood, collected between weeks 30 and 35, from a patient treated with tofacitinib. The CDR3 coding sequence is TGTGCCAGCAGTTCGCCGGGACAGAACCCTAACTATGGCTACACCTTC. Amino acids: CASSSPGQNPNYGYTF.